The entry that follows covers one T cell receptor beta chain sequence. Its antigen remains unknown. The entry originates in a study of cytomegalovirus exposure and HLA in healthy donors. Researchers ran the PCR with 60 Vbeta and 13 Jbeta primers. Repertoires were generated with immunoSEQ multiplex PCR, while TCRdb's copy carries only in-frame clones and drops some. The sample has roughly 150,000 clones, roughly 75% seen once. The V gene's germline CDR1 is MNHNS and CDR2 SASEGT. The CDR3 loop spans 15 amino acids. V lost 6 bases to trimming and J lost 0 bases, with 12 bases between them. Study-level findings and limits: CMV serostatus was the only recorded immune exposure for donors.

The source is a man aged 30 to 45 in good health. The sequencing input was PBMCs. V is TRBV6-1 and J is TRBJ1-3, with D possibly matching TRBD1 (5 bases). In DNA, the CDR3 is TGTGCCAGCAGCCCCGACAGTTTCTCTGGAAACACCATATATTTT. This gives the protein CASSPDSFSGNTIYF.